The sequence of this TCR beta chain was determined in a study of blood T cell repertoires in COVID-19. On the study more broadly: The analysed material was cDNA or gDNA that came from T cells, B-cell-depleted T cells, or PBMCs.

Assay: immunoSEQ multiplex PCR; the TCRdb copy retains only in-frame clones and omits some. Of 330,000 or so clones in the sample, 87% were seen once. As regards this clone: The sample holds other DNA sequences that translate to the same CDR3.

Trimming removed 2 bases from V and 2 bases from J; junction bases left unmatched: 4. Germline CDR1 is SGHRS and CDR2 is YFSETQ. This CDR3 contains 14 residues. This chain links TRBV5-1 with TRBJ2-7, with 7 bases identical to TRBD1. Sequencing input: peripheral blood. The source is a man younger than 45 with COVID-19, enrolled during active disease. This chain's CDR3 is CASSFTGEAYEQYF. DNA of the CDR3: TGCGCCAGCAGCTTTACAGGGGAAGCCTACGAGCAGTACTTC.